The entry below describes one T cell receptor beta chain. Original processing methods: Researchers report that nucleated cell counts were estimated from reference gene primer amplification. Profiling relied on immunoSEQ multiplex PCR, and the TCRdb table lists in-frame clones only, not all of them. For V, J and clone size, that table is used; D and trimming come from the DNA. The table lists about 150,000 clones, approximately 86% of them singletons. The length of the CDR3 is 15 residues. The V and J ends lost 8 bases and 4 bases respectively, with 18 bases between them. Germline lookup yields CDR1 MNHEY and CDR2 SVGAGI. This sample was taken from a study of blood T cell repertoires in COVID-19. Overall study: Researchers got acute and convalescent COVID-19 samples from the United States, Italy and Spain. PBMCs, B-cell-depleted T cells, or T cells were the source of the cDNA or gDNA that made up the material.

Patients in Seattle were enrolled during active infection, then followed longitudinally. This clonotype was sampled from a man between 60 and 70 years old with COVID-19, enrolled during active disease. The sample consisted of peripheral blood. The genes are TRBV6-5 and TRBJ2-1, with D possibly being TRBD1 (6 bases). The CDR3 nucleotides are TGTGCCAGCCCGAGTACAGGGCCGGGATACAATGAGCAGTTCTTC. This translates into CASPSTGPGYNEQFF.